These 18 T cell receptor beta chains were all obtained from the same sample, sequenced in a study of blood T cells in healthy people across ages. Primers used in a second PCR of roughly 7 to 11 cycles were a sample-barcoded 5' primer and a J-beta primer mix. TCRdb passed the 5' RACE reads through MiXCR, listing each CDR3 protein once. The table records about 680,000 distinct CDR3 sequences, about 52% of them present only once. Sequenced sample: blood. The receptors come from a woman aged 55-70 years in good health.

CDR3 nucleotides: TGCAGCGTTGTTCGCCGGGACAGGGCTTCCTACGAGCAGTACTTC. This translates into CSVVRRDRASYEQYF. The chain employs TRBV29-1 and TRBJ2-4, with 9 bases aligning to TRBD1. The J call is in doubt because the DNA end fits TRBJ2-7 better. This CDR3 is 15 amino acids long. The germline gives CDR1 SQVTM, CDR2 ANQGSEA.

The chain carries TRBV28 and TRBJ1-2; D may be TRBD1 (6 bases). CDR3 length: 12 amino acids. The V and J ends lost 8 bases and 13 bases respectively, with 20 bases between them. Per germline, CDR1 MDHEN and CDR2 SYDVKM. CDR3 in DNA: TGTGCCAGCCTAGGACAGTCGGTCTCGGGCACCTTC. Encoded protein: CASLGQSVSGTF.

The chain links TRBV7-9 to TRBJ2-5; D is unclear. From germline, CDR1 is SEHNR and CDR2 FQNEAQ (reference sequence). CDR3 length: 14 amino acids. The V end was cut by 3 bases, the J end by 2 bases, with 10 bases between. The CDR3 region is CASSFHGLQETQYF. CDR3 DNA sequence: TGTGCCAGCAGCTTTCACGGGCTACAAGAGACCCAGTACTTC.

The V call is TRBV18, the J call TRBJ2-1; no clear D. V shed 1 base and J shed 2 bases, with 12 bases lying between them. The CDR3 totals 16 residues. Germline CDR1 reads KGHSH; CDR2 reads LQKENI. In DNA, the CDR3 is TGTGCCAGCTCACCACTATCTGGGGTCGCCTACAATGAGCAGTTCTTC. Encoded protein: CASSPLSGVAYNEQFF.

The rearrangement links TRBV27 to TRBJ1-2; perhaps TRBD1 as D (5 bases). V lost 4 bases and J lost 7, with 22 bases in between. The germline V gene encodes CDR1 MNHEY and CDR2 SMNVEV (reference sequence). This CDR3 has 16 amino acids. The CDR3 nucleotides read TGTGCCAGCAGTTCCGGGACCCCGGCGGGGTTGGGTGGCTACACCTTC. This sequence encodes CASSSGTPAGLGGYTF.

The chain recombines TRBV7-2 with TRBJ1-4, with 9 bases lining up with TRBD1. After removal of 6 bases from V and 0 bases from J, the junction contained 11 bases not matched to a gene. This CDR3 comprises 18 residues. Germline assignment: CDR1 SGHTA and CDR2 FQGNSA. Here the CDR3 DNA reads TGTGCCAGCAGGACCGGGACAGGGTATAGGCCAACTAATGAAAAACTGTTTTTT. This translates into CASRTGTGYRPTNEKLFF. Supplemented by reference TRBV7-2 and TRBJ1-4, the full variable domain reads GAGVSQSPSNKVTEKGKDVELRCDPISGHTALYWYRQSLGQGLEFLIYFQGNSAPDKSGLPSDRFSAERTGGSVSTLTIQRTQQEDSAVYLCASRTGTGYRPTNEKLFFGSGTQLSVL.

A few counts support this clonotype. The chain uses TRBV29-1 and TRBJ2-7, with TRBD1 matching over 12 bases. The CDR3 contains 17 residues. Per the germline V gene, CDR1 is SQVTM and CDR2 is ANQGSEA. The V gene end was trimmed by 5 bases and the J gene end by 7 bases; junction bases not matched to a gene: 18. CDR3 residues: CSVSTGTGGRRAREQYF. CDR3 DNA: TGCAGCGTTTCAACCGGGACAGGGGGCCGGCGGGCGCGAGAGCAGTACTTC.

This clonotype was seen only a few times. This sequence joins TRBV6-6 and TRBJ2-7; no reliable D call. Trimming left V 2 bases short and J 3 bases short, with 11 bases between. The CDR3 runs to 14 residues. CDR1 and CDR2 (germline): MNHNY, SVGAGI (reference sequence). Here the CDR3 reads CASSYPGRVYEQYF. CDR3 nucleotides: TGTGCCAGCAGTTACCCAGGACGGGTCTACGAGCAGTACTTC.

This clonotype was found a few times. At one end the junction does not follow the germline gene, possibly because of a read error. The CDR3 here is CASSLRKGAGTANTGELFF. As DNA, the CDR3 is TGTGCTAGCAGCCTTAGGAAGGGTGCCGGGACAGCGAACACCGGGGAGCTGTTTTTT. V and J are TRBV7-7 and TRBJ2-2; the match to TRBD1 covers 7 bases. Germline V gene sequence: CDR1 SSHAT, CDR2 FNYEAQ (reference sequence). The CDR3 runs 19 residues.

V gene TRBV6-7 combines with J gene TRBJ2-3; 8 bases fit TRBD2. TRBV6-7 is marked as an open reading frame, function uncertain. V lost 2 bases, J lost 4 bases, and 14 bases stayed unmatched. The CDR3 is made up of 18 amino acids. The CDR3: CASSYEFSGRRGSDTQYF. Here the CDR3 DNA reads TGTGCCAGCAGTTACGAGTTCAGCGGGAGAAGGGGATCAGATACGCAGTATTTT.

This clonotype was picked up a small number of times. The chain has TRBV7-9 and TRBJ2-6; D remains unclear. The CDR3 is 15 residues long. Germline V gene data show CDR1 as SEHNR and CDR2 as FQNEAQ (reference sequence). Trimming stripped 1 base from V and 2 bases from J, with 6 bases between. The CDR3 DNA reads TGTGCCAGCAGCTTAGTACACACTGGGGCCAACGTCCTGACTTTC. Its translation: CASSLVHTGANVLTF.

This clonotype showed up many times. This chain links TRBV29-1 with TRBJ2-3; D is perhaps TRBD1 (6 bases). Germline CDR1 SQVTM, CDR2 ANQGSEA. V was pared by 3 bases and J by 1 base, with 8 bases between. This CDR3 is built from 13 residues. The CDR3 coding sequence is TGCAGCGTTGATAAGGGGGGCACAGATACGCAGTATTTT. Translating gives CSVDKGGTDTQYF.

In its sample, this clonotype was seen many times. The CDR3 DNA sequence: TGTGCCAGCAGCTTGGGACTCCAAACGGACACCATATATTTT. Its protein is CASSLGLQTDTIYF. The chain employs TRBV5-6 and TRBJ1-3; no definite D call. CDR3 length equals 14 residues. Looked up from germline, CDR1 is SGHDT and CDR2 is YYEEEE. V lost 0 bases and J 8 bases, leaving 12 bases between the germline ends.

This clonotype is a singleton in its sample. A junction end diverges from the germline sequence, so it may reflect a read error. The chain carries TRBV7-2 and TRBJ2-5, with 7 bases aligning to TRBD1. The germline V gene has CDR1 SGHTA and CDR2 FQGNSA. The CDR3 has 16 residues. The CDR3 nucleotides read TGTGCCAGCAACTTAGTTCGGACAGGTACTCAAGAGACCCAGTACTTC. Amino acids: CASNLVRTGTQETQYF.

This clonotype was counted between two and nine times. The V gene is TRBV15, the J gene TRBJ2-5, with TRBD1 matching 9 bases. Trimming at V came to 0 bases and at J to 2 bases, leaving 7 bases not matched to a gene. The V gene's germline CDR1 is LNHNV and CDR2 YYDKDF (reference sequence). This CDR3 is built from 17 residues. CDR3 region: CATSREGQGRRQETQYF. CDR3 DNA: TGTGCCACCAGCAGAGAGGGACAGGGACGGAGGCAAGAGACCCAGTACTTC.

This clonotype has a single count. The chain carries TRBV7-2 and TRBJ2-3; possible D gene TRBD1, 5 bases. The CDR3 is 15 amino acids. Germline V gene lookup returns CDR1 SGHTA and CDR2 FQGNSA. With 3 bases removed from V and 2 bases from J, the gap between germline ends came to 12 bases. The CDR3 bases are TGTGCCAGCAGCTTCTGGGGCCAGGACACAGATACGCAGTATTTT. Translation: CASSFWGQDTDTQYF.

A few counts support this clonotype. The chain joins TRBV11-2 to TRBJ2-3; 8 nucleotides align to TRBD2. J lost 0 bases, V lost 2 bases, and 4 bases had no gene match. This CDR3 has 16 residues. Per germline, CDR1 SGHAT and CDR2 FQNNGV. The CDR3 DNA follows: TGTGCCAGCAGCTTAACTAGCGGACGCAGCACAGATACGCAGTATTTT. Residues: CASSLTSGRSTDTQYF.

This clonotype was picked up a small number of times. DNA of the CDR3: TGCAGTGCTAGAGATGCGGGCACAGATACGCAGTATTTT. Amino acids: CSARDAGTDTQYF. The genes are TRBV20-1 and TRBJ2-3; D uncertain. CDR3 length equals 13 residues. The germline V and J ends were trimmed by 0 bases and 1 base, with 5 bases remaining between them. Germline values: CDR1 DFQATT, CDR2 SNEGSKA (reference sequence).